Listed below are T cell receptor beta chains from one sample, sequenced in a study of blood T cell repertoires in COVID-19. TCRdb's table, derived via immunoSEQ multiplex PCR, lists solely in-frame clones and lacks some. The table shows 100,000 to 150,000 clones, with 85% to 90% occurring only once. The specimen was peripheral blood. The source of these receptors is a man older than 75 with active or convalescent COVID-19. Both conserved end residues are part of each CDR3. A D gene is named only where the DNA matches it firmly. The listing skips clone size in some rows; elsewhere it reads once, few, many or a size class.

clone_size: .; v_call: TRBV12-3/TRBV12-4; d_call: TRBD1; j_call: TRBJ1-1; cdr3_length: 11; cdr3_nt: TGTGCCAGCAGTTTGGACAGGAAAGCTTTCTTT; cdr3_aa: CASSLDRKAFF
clone_size: .; v_call: TRBV5-1; d_call: TRBD2; j_call: TRBJ2-2; cdr3_length: 16; cdr3_nt: TGCGCCAGCAGCTTGGATAGCGGGGGTAACACCGGGGAGCTGTTTTTT; cdr3_aa: CASSLDSGGNTGELFF
clone_size: .; v_call: TRBV19; d_call: TRBD1; j_call: TRBJ2-5; cdr3_length: 15; cdr3_nt: TGTGCCAGTAGTAAAGGACAGGGGGTACTAGGGACCCAGTACTTC; cdr3_aa: CASSKGQGVLGTQYF
clone_size: .; v_call: TRBV4-1; d_call: TRBD2; j_call: TRBJ2-7; cdr3_length: 17; cdr3_nt: TGCGCCAGCAGCCAAGAGAAACTAGCGGGAGTAGTGAACGAGCAGTACTTC; cdr3_aa: CASSQEKLAGVVNEQYF
clone_size: .; v_call: TRBV19; d_call: .; j_call: TRBJ2-5; cdr3_length: 14; cdr3_nt: TGTGCCACTCGAACGGTGGGGGGTGGAGAGACCCAGTACTTC; cdr3_aa: CATRTVGGGETQYF
clone_size: few; v_call: TRBV11-2; d_call: TRBD1; j_call: TRBJ1-2; cdr3_length: 13; cdr3_nt: TGTGCCAGCAGACCGACAGGGTGGGATGGCTACACCTTC; cdr3_aa: CASRPTGWDGYTF
clone_size: .; v_call: TRBV29-1; d_call: TRBD1; j_call: TRBJ1-5; cdr3_length: 14; cdr3_nt: TGCAGCGTTGCCGGACAGGCAGCTAATCAGCCCCAGCATTTT; cdr3_aa: CSVAGQAANQPQHF
clone_size: .; v_call: TRBV7-2; d_call: .; j_call: TRBJ1-1; cdr3_length: 16; cdr3_nt: TGTGCCAGCAGCTCAACCCCCGGGATACAAAACACTGAAGCTTTCTTT; cdr3_aa: CASSSTPGIQNTEAFF
clone_size: .; v_call: TRBV7-6; d_call: TRBD1; j_call: TRBJ2-5; cdr3_length: 14; cdr3_nt: TGTGCCAGCAGCTTAAGGACAGGGACAGAGACCCAGTACTTC; cdr3_aa: CASSLRTGTETQYF
clone_size: .; v_call: TRBV19; d_call: TRBD1; j_call: TRBJ2-4; cdr3_length: 15; cdr3_nt: TGTGCCAGTAGTGGCACAGGGGGGGCCAAAAACATTCAGTACTTC; cdr3_aa: CASSGTGGAKNIQYF
clone_size: few; v_call: TRBV18; d_call: .; j_call: TRBJ2-5; cdr3_length: 17; cdr3_nt: TGTGCCAGCTCACCAAATTCGCCCGGGACACTCCAAGAGACCCAGTACTTC; cdr3_aa: CASSPNSPGTLQETQYF
clone_size: once; v_call: TRBV7-2; d_call: TRBD1; j_call: TRBJ1-6; cdr3_length: 16; cdr3_nt: TGTGCCAGCAGCTTTCTAGGGGGCACCTATAATTCACCCCTCCACTTT; cdr3_aa: CASSFLGGTYNSPLHF
clone_size: once; v_call: TRBV7-2; d_call: .; j_call: TRBJ2-7; cdr3_length: 13; cdr3_nt: TGTGCCAGCAGCTTAGAGAGCTCCTACGAGCAGTACTTC; cdr3_aa: CASSLESSYEQYF
clone_size: .; v_call: TRBV11-2; d_call: TRBD2; j_call: TRBJ2-5; cdr3_length: 17; cdr3_nt: TGTGCCAGCAGCCGCCATGGACTAGCGGGATCCCAAGAGACCCAGTACTTC; cdr3_aa: CASSRHGLAGSQETQYF
clone_size: .; v_call: TRBV6-5; d_call: .; j_call: TRBJ1-1; cdr3_length: 13; cdr3_nt: TGTGCCAGCAGACCCTACCGGGAGCCCGAAGCTTTCTTT; cdr3_aa: CASRPYREPEAFF
clone_size: .; v_call: TRBV5-1; d_call: TRBD2; j_call: TRBJ2-1; cdr3_length: 15; cdr3_nt: TGCGCCAGCAGCTTGCCGGGACTAGCGGTAAATGAGCAGTTCTTC; cdr3_aa: CASSLPGLAVNEQFF
clone_size: .; v_call: TRBV24-1; d_call: .; j_call: TRBJ2-7; cdr3_length: 13; cdr3_nt: TGTGCCACCAGTCCGACTTCACTCGCCGAGCAGTACTTC; cdr3_aa: CATSPTSLAEQYF
clone_size: .; v_call: TRBV10-3; d_call: TRBD1; j_call: TRBJ1-1; cdr3_length: 13; cdr3_nt: TGTGCCATCTCGGGGACAGTGAACACTGAAGCTTTCTTT; cdr3_aa: CAISGTVNTEAFF
clone_size: .; v_call: TRBV11-2; d_call: TRBD2; j_call: TRBJ2-4; cdr3_length: 14; cdr3_nt: TGTGCCAGCAGCTTGGCGGGAGAGGTTAACATTCAGTACTTC; cdr3_aa: CASSLAGEVNIQYF
clone_size: .; v_call: TRBV5-1; d_call: .; j_call: TRBJ2-3; cdr3_length: 15; cdr3_nt: TGCGCCAGCAGCTTTTCGGGGGTAGCCCCAGATACGCAGTATTTT; cdr3_aa: CASSFSGVAPDTQYF
clone_size: .; v_call: TRBV4-2; d_call: TRBD2; j_call: TRBJ2-7; cdr3_length: 14; cdr3_nt: TGTGCCAGCAGCGTGGGACTAGCTCACTACGAGCAGTACTTC; cdr3_aa: CASSVGLAHYEQYF
clone_size: .; v_call: TRBV7-9; d_call: TRBD1; j_call: TRBJ1-2; cdr3_length: 16; cdr3_nt: TGTGCCAGCAGCCGCGCGCAGGGACAGGGGAATTATGGCTACACCTTC; cdr3_aa: CASSRAQGQGNYGYTF
clone_size: .; v_call: TRBV2; d_call: TRBD1; j_call: TRBJ2-3; cdr3_length: 15; cdr3_nt: TGTGCCAGCAGTAACCTTGGACAGGCCACAGATACGCAGTATTTT; cdr3_aa: CASSNLGQATDTQYF
clone_size: .; v_call: TRBV18; d_call: .; j_call: TRBJ2-3; cdr3_length: 13; cdr3_nt: TGTGCCAGCTCACCAGGAGGCACAGATACGCAGTATTTT; cdr3_aa: CASSPGGTDTQYF
clone_size: .; v_call: TRBV6-1; d_call: TRBD2; j_call: TRBJ2-7; cdr3_length: 16; cdr3_nt: TGTGCCAGCAGTGGCACCCTAGCGGGAGGTCCCATGGAGCAGTACTTC; cdr3_aa: CASSGTLAGGPMEQYF
clone_size: .; v_call: TRBV5-4; d_call: TRBD2; j_call: TRBJ2-5; cdr3_length: 14; cdr3_nt: TGTGCCAGCAGCTCCGAAGGACTAGCAGAGACCCAGTACTTC; cdr3_aa: CASSSEGLAETQYF
clone_size: few; v_call: TRBV5-4; d_call: .; j_call: TRBJ2-7; cdr3_length: 12; cdr3_nt: TGTGCCAGCAGCTTGGATTTCGACGAGCAGTACTTC; cdr3_aa: CASSLDFDEQYF
clone_size: .; v_call: TRBV7-8; d_call: .; j_call: TRBJ2-7; cdr3_length: 15; cdr3_nt: TGTGCCAGCAGATCCGGGACATGGAGCTCCTACGAGCAGTACTTC; cdr3_aa: CASRSGTWSSYEQYF
clone_size: .; v_call: TRBV12-3/TRBV12-4; d_call: TRBD1; j_call: TRBJ1-1; cdr3_length: 13; cdr3_nt: TGTGCCAGCAGTTTGCGACAGGGATCGGAAGCTTTCTTT; cdr3_aa: CASSLRQGSEAFF
clone_size: .; v_call: TRBV18; d_call: .; j_call: TRBJ1-1; cdr3_length: 12; cdr3_nt: TGTGCCAGCTCCGAGGGGGACACTGAAGCTTTCTTT; cdr3_aa: CASSEGDTEAFF
clone_size: .; v_call: TRBV12-3/TRBV12-4; d_call: .; j_call: TRBJ1-3; cdr3_length: 13; cdr3_nt: TGTGCCAGCAGTAGGGAGGGCGCCTCCACCATATATTTT; cdr3_aa: CASSREGASTIYF
clone_size: .; v_call: TRBV10-1; d_call: TRBD1; j_call: TRBJ1-5; cdr3_length: 18; cdr3_nt: TGCGCCAGCAGTGAGTCAGGACAGGAACTCTATAGCAATCAGCCCCAGCATTTT; cdr3_aa: CASSESGQELYSNQPQHF
clone_size: .; v_call: TRBV3-1/TRBV3-2; d_call: .; j_call: TRBJ2-7; cdr3_length: 12; cdr3_nt: TGTGCCAGCAGTTCCAGCTCCTACGAGCAGTACTTC; cdr3_aa: CASSSSSYEQYF
clone_size: few; v_call: TRBV11-2; d_call: TRBD2; j_call: TRBJ2-3; cdr3_length: 14; cdr3_nt: TGTGCCAGCAGCAGTAGCGGGGGAATTTATACGCAGTATTTT; cdr3_aa: CASSSSGGIYTQYF
clone_size: .; v_call: TRBV7-8; d_call: TRBD1; j_call: TRBJ2-7; cdr3_length: 14; cdr3_nt: TGTGCCAGCAGCTTAGGCAGGGGGCAGTACGAGCAGTACTTC; cdr3_aa: CASSLGRGQYEQYF
clone_size: .; v_call: TRBV6-5; d_call: .; j_call: TRBJ2-7; cdr3_length: 12; cdr3_nt: TGTGCCAGCCGGGGAGGTGGGAACGAGCAGTACTTC; cdr3_aa: CASRGGGNEQYF